This entry lists 14 T cell receptor beta chains sequenced from one sample in a study of cytomegalovirus exposure and HLA in healthy donors. PCR employed 60 Vbeta and 13 Jbeta primers. Sequenced by immunoSEQ multiplex PCR; TCRdb stores in-frame clones only, minus some. The table shows 150,000 to 200,000 clones, with about four fifths occurring only once. Sequenced input: PBMCs. Receptors originate from a man younger than 40 in good health and CMV-seropositive.

This chain joins TRBV7-9 and TRBJ2-2; 11 bases fit TRBD2. The V gene end was trimmed by 5 bases and the J gene end by 4 bases; junction bases not matched to a gene: 3. The CDR3 loop spans 15 amino acids. CDR1 and CDR2 (germline): SEHNR, FQNEAQ (reference sequence). DNA for the CDR3: TGTGCCAGCAGCCGAGGGACTAGCGGCACCGGGGAGCTGTTTTTT. Residues: CASSRGTSGTGELFF.

This sequence joins TRBV28 and TRBJ2-7, with TRBD2 identical over 10 bases. CDR3 length: 14 amino acids. Germline lookup yields CDR1 MDHEN and CDR2 SYDVKM. V dropped 6 bases and J dropped 2; count of bases not matched to a gene: 4. In DNA, the CDR3 is TGTGCCAGCAGAATAGGACTAGCGGCCTACGAGCAGTACTTC. It translates to CASRIGLAAYEQYF.

This clone was recorded only once. This sequence joins TRBV6-5 and TRBJ1-6; TRBD1 agrees at 9 bases. Germline trimming cut 11 bases from V and 7 bases from J; bases unmatched to any gene: 6. Germline V gene sequence: CDR1 MNHEY, CDR2 SVGAGI. This CDR3 is 13 amino acids long. DNA of the CDR3: TGTGCCGGTGCAGGGACAGGGAATTCACCCCTCCACTTT. Its protein is CAGAGTGNSPLHF.

Points on this clone: The identical CDR3 is also encoded by other nucleotide sequences in the sample. The chain uses TRBV6-6 and TRBJ1-2; tentative D call: TRBD1 (6 bases). Trimming removed 8 bases from V and 4 bases from J, with 17 bases in between. CDR1 and CDR2 (germline): MNHNY, SVGAGI (reference sequence). The CDR3 runs 14 residues. This chain's CDR3 is CASRHLQGAYGYTF. Here the CDR3 DNA reads TGTGCCAGCCGACATCTACAGGGAGCCTATGGCTACACCTTC.

The J gene is TRBJ2-7, the V gene TRBV27; tentative D call: TRBD2 (6 bases). The CDR3 contains 14 residues. With 6 bases removed from V and 2 bases from J, the gap between germline ends came to 14 bases. CDR1 is MNHEY, CDR2 SMNVEV, per germline (reference sequence). This CDR3 is CASRVGGVPYEQYF. The CDR3 DNA reads as TGTGCCAGCAGGGTTGGCGGGGTTCCCTACGAGCAGTACTTC.

J is TRBJ2-7 and V is TRBV4-3, with a weak D call TRBD2 (5 bases). Deletions cut 0 bases from V and 4 bases from J, with 10 bases between. CDR1 and CDR2 from the germline V gene are LGHNA and YSLEER. The CDR3 totals 14 residues. CDR3 DNA: TGCGCCAGCAGCCAAGAATGGCGAGGGTACGAGCAGTACTTC. It codes for CASSQEWRGYEQYF.

The chain uses TRBV28 and TRBJ1-1; a possible D gene is TRBD1 (5 bases). Deletions cut 6 bases from V and 5 bases from J, with 10 bases between. The germline V gene has CDR1 MDHEN and CDR2 SYDVKM. The CDR3 sequence is 12 residues long. The CDR3 DNA reads TGTGCCAGCAGCCAACGGGGGACTGAAGCTTTCTTT. It yields the protein CASSQRGTEAFF.

V and J are TRBV4-3 and TRBJ2-5, with D perhaps TRBD1 (5 bases). The CDR3 runs to 16 residues. V was shortened by 1 base and J by 2 bases, with 14 bases between the two germline ends. Germline CDR1 is LGHNA and CDR2 is YSLEER. As DNA, the CDR3 is TGCGCCAGCAGCCAAGGGGCCGACAGATTACAAGAGACCCAGTACTTC. Translating gives CASSQGADRLQETQYF.

This clone came up once. This chain connects TRBV6-6 to TRBJ1-6; TRBD1 is a possible D gene (5 bases). The V and J ends lost 0 bases and 7 bases respectively, with 10 bases between them. Germline V gene lookup returns CDR1 MNHNY and CDR2 SVGAGI (reference sequence). The CDR3 runs to 15 residues. The CDR3 bases are TGTGCCAGCAGTTACTCGATAGGGGCAAATTCACCCCTCCACTTT. It yields the protein CASSYSIGANSPLHF.

This rearrangement joins TRBV19 to TRBJ2-7, with D possibly TRBD1 on 7 matching bases. The CDR3 is made up of 14 amino acids. CDR1 LNHDA and CDR2 SQIVND come from the germline V gene (reference sequence). Trimming removed 2 bases from V and 4 bases from J, with 12 bases in between. The CDR3 nucleotides read TGTGCCAGTAGTATAACCAGGGGGGAATACGAGCAGTACTTC. Residues: CASSITRGEYEQYF.

This sequence joins TRBV5-1 and TRBJ1-1; 7 bases map to TRBD1. Losses at the gene ends were 2 bases for V and 3 bases for J; bases not matched to a gene: 13. CDR1 and CDR2 (germline): SGHRS, YFSETQ. The CDR3 consists of 17 residues. The CDR3 DNA is TGCGCCAGCAGCTTATGGGATTACAGGGGCAGGGACACTGAAGCTTTCTTT. Encoded protein: CASSLWDYRGRDTEAFF.

The chain uses TRBV18 and TRBJ1-1, with D tentatively TRBD1 (5 bases). Trimming pared 1 base from V and 8 bases from J, leaving 8 bases between. This CDR3 contains 12 residues. Per germline, CDR1 KGHSH and CDR2 LQKENI. CDR3 sequence reads: CASSPRAGEAFF. In DNA, the CDR3 is TGTGCCAGCTCACCACGGGCAGGGGAAGCTTTCTTT.

The V call is TRBV18, the J call TRBJ2-7; 8 positions match TRBD2. From germline, CDR1 is KGHSH and CDR2 LQKENI. V was clipped by 6 bases and J by 2 bases; unmatched bases: 9. CDR3 size: 15 residues. CDR3 nucleotide sequence: TGTGCCAGCTCCCCATATACCGGGGGGGCCTACGAGCAGTACTTC. Encoded protein: CASSPYTGGAYEQYF. Variable domain in full (rest from reference TRBV18 and TRBJ2-7): NAGVMQNPRHLVRRRGQEARLRCSPMKGHSHVYWYRQLPEEGLKFMVYLQKENIIDESGMPKERFSAEFPKEGPSILRIQQVVRGDSAAYFCASSPYTGGAYEQYFGPGTRLTVT.

This clone showed up just once. This chain uses TRBV6-6 with TRBJ2-5; TRBD1 matches 8 bases. CDR1 is MNHNY, CDR2 SVGAGI, per germline (reference sequence). This CDR3 region has 15 residues. The trim removed 2 bases at V and 1 base at J, leaving 3 bases unmatched. The CDR3 DNA reads TGTGCCAGCAGTTACATCGGACAGGGCCAAGAGACCCAGTACTTC. Encoded protein: CASSYIGQGQETQYF.